The clone carrying this T cell receptor beta chain was seen more than once but under ten times. Since all of the isolated RNA was reverse transcribed, expressed TCRB transcripts were what got sequenced. Clones were sequenced by immunoSEQ multiplex PCR, and TCRdb holds only the in-frame ones, with some missing. The sample gives about 220,000 clones, approximately 10% of which show up once; approximately 1.5% is in the top ten. This sample is drawn from a study of beta chain features in type 1 diabetes. Staining for CD45RO/CCR7/CD25/CD127/CD95/CD27 allowed sorting of CD4+ naive, central memory, regulatory and stem cell-like memory cells. Germline loops: CDR1 SNHLY, CDR2 FYNNEI. This CDR3 comprises 16 residues. The V segment lost 6 bases and the J segment 0 bases; nucleotides outside the gene matches: 7.

The sample comprised central memory CD4+ T cells from blood. The gene calls are TRBV2 and TRBJ2-1, with 8 bases fitting TRBD2. The TCR sequence derives from a young man in good health. CDR3 amino acids: CASRREVLSSYNEQFF. As DNA, the CDR3 is TGTGCCAGCAGGCGGGAGGTACTGAGCTCCTACAATGAGCAGTTCTTC.